Reported below is one T cell receptor (beta chain). Terminally differentiated effector memory CD45RA+ cells were excluded from the naive CD8 cells, which were CD45RO-negative and positively selected for CCR7. This entry comes from a study of shared clonotypes between healthy human individuals. This CDR3 is 14 amino acids long. From germline, CDR1 is MGHRA and CDR2 YSYEKL. V was trimmed by 1 base and J by 8 bases, leaving 11 bases between them. TCRdb keeps only in-frame clones here, not all; method: immunoSEQ multiplex PCR. The sample includes around 600,000 clones, roughly 98% seen only once; the top ten take 0.3% to 0.35%.

The chain joins TRBV4-1 to TRBJ1-4; unclear D gene. Sequencing was done on a sample of naive CD8+ T cells sorted from blood. This TCR came from a man aged 25-45 years in good health. CDR3 sequence (DNA): TGCGCCAGCAGCCAAGGTATAGACGCAGAAAAACTGTTTTTT. This translates into CASSQGIDAEKLFF.